This TCR beta chain was captured in a study of blood T cell repertoires in COVID-19. Turning to the study itself: There were acute and convalescent COVID-19 samples, and they came from the United States, Italy and Spain. T cells, B-cell-depleted T cells, or PBMCs supplied cDNA or gDNA.

The Seattle site enrolled patients during active infection and followed them longitudinally. Original processing notes: Estimates of nucleated cell counts were drawn from the amplification of reference gene primers. Here immunoSEQ multiplex PCR was the method, and the copy in TCRdb shows in-frame clones only, minus some. V, J and clone size derive from that table, while D and trimming were established from the DNA sequence. The sample contains some 120,000 clones, 81% of which appear only once. The sample was peripheral blood. The source of this sequence is a young man with COVID-19, enrolled during active disease.

CDR3 DNA: TGTGCCACCAGCAGCATGACAGGGGGCGTTTCTGAAGCTTTCTTT. It codes for CATSSMTGGVSEAFF. The chain combines TRBV15 with TRBJ1-1; 10 bases fit TRBD1. The V gene's germline CDR1 is LNHNV and CDR2 YYDKDF (reference sequence). The CDR3 runs to 15 residues. V trimming: 3 bases; J trimming: 6 bases; junction bases outside the gene matches: 7.